This TCR beta chain comes out of a study of cytomegalovirus exposure and HLA in healthy donors. This PCR relied on a set of 60 Vbeta primers and 13 Jbeta primers. Assay used: immunoSEQ multiplex PCR; TCRdb lists only in-frame clones, some missing. Here the sample spans tens of thousands of clones, less than 75% being singletons. Findings of the study overall: Presence/absence analyses supposed approximately even sequencing depth among donors.

Worth noting for this clone: Its target is not known.

The TCR sequence derives from a man aged 25 to 40 in good health and CMV-seronegative. Sequenced material: PBMCs.

CDR3 bases: TGCGCCAGCAGCCAAGGTAGCGTGACAGATACGCAGTATTTT. The encoded protein is CASSQGSVTDTQYF. The J gene is TRBJ2-3, the V gene TRBV4-1, with D perhaps TRBD2 (5 bases). Trimming cost V 1 base and J 3 bases, with 8 bases left between them. Looked up from germline, CDR1 is MGHRA and CDR2 is YSYEKL. This CDR3 comprises 14 residues.